The 31 T cell receptor beta chains listed next were all sequenced from one sample in a study of T cell responses to AZD1222 COVID-19 vaccine. Some clones are missing from TCRdb's copy, which holds only in-frame ones; the method was immunoSEQ multiplex PCR. This sample yields some 120,000 clones, of which approximately 86% are seen a single time; approximately 12% belongs to the top ten. The sequences come from peripheral blood, collected on day 0 of AZD1222 vaccination. These receptors came from an adult in good health.

The chain is built from TRBV4-1 and TRBJ2-2; 8 positions agree with TRBD2. Germline values: CDR1 MGHRA, CDR2 YSYEKL. The ends lost 8 bases at V and 2 bases at J; junction bases unmatched: 10. CDR3 length equals 16 residues. The CDR3 sequence: CASGWGRGANTGELFF. The CDR3 nucleotides are TGCGCCAGCGGGTGGGGGCGGGGGGCCAACACCGGGGAGCTGTTTTTT.

The V and J genes are TRBV28 and TRBJ1-1; no definite D call. V was clipped by 2 bases and J by 0 bases, with 7 bases between them. There are 14 residues in the CDR3. Germline assignment: CDR1 MDHEN and CDR2 SYDVKM. CDR3 DNA: TGTGCCAGCAGTTTAAGGGCGGTGAACACTGAAGCTTTCTTT. The encoded protein is CASSLRAVNTEAFF.

The chain carries TRBV9 and TRBJ1-1, with a possible D match to TRBD1 (5 bases). The CDR3 extends over 14 amino acids. Germline CDR1 reads SGDLS; CDR2 reads YYNGEE. Trimming pared 0 bases from V and 5 bases from J, leaving 11 bases between. The CDR3 sequence is CASSVGPQGTEAFF. CDR3 sequence (DNA): TGTGCCAGCAGCGTAGGGCCCCAGGGAACTGAAGCTTTCTTT. Full variable domain (rest looked up from reference TRBV9 and TRBJ1-1): DSGVTQTPKHLITATGQRVTLRCSPRSGDLSVYWYQQSLDQGLQFLIQYYNGEERAKGNILERFSAQQFPDLHSELNLSSLELGDSALYFCASSVGPQGTEAFFGQGTRLTVV.

The J gene is TRBJ2-7, the V gene TRBV5-5; a weak D match, TRBD2 (5 bases). Germline V gene sequence: CDR1 SGHKS, CDR2 YYEKEE (reference sequence). The CDR3 is made up of 16 amino acids. V gave up 4 bases and J gave up 2 bases, with 19 bases separating them. CDR3 nucleotides: TGTGCCAGCAGCCTACAAGCGGACTCTTTAACCTACGAGCAGTACTTC. Its translation is CASSLQADSLTYEQYF.

This chain uses TRBV4-1 with TRBJ1-2; D may be TRBD1 (5 bases). Germline CDR1 and CDR2: MGHRA and YSYEKL. Deletions cut 4 bases from V and 2 bases from J, with 14 bases between. CDR3 length: 15 residues. The CDR3 here is CASSPAGLLNYGYTF. CDR3 DNA sequence: TGCGCCAGCAGCCCCGCGGGGCTTTTAAACTATGGCTACACCTTC.

The chain joins TRBV2 to TRBJ2-5, with 7 bases fitting TRBD2. Germline V gene data show CDR1 as SNHLY and CDR2 as FYNNEI. V shed 2 bases, J shed 2 bases, and the junction held 14 bases outside the gene matches. The length of the CDR3 is 18 residues. The DNA of the CDR3 is TGTGCCAGCAGTGAATGGTTAGGCGGGAGCCTAATACAAGAGACCCAGTACTTC. It yields the protein CASSEWLGGSLIQETQYF.

This clone was seen a handful of times. The J gene is TRBJ1-1, the V gene TRBV18; D unclear. V gave up 3 bases and J gave up 7 bases, with 9 bases separating them. Germline loops: CDR1 KGHSH, CDR2 LQKENI. This CDR3 is 12 amino acids long. CDR3 bases: TGTGCCAGCTCACCGGACCAGGTTGAAGCTTTCTTT. Protein: CASSPDQVEAFF.

This chain connects TRBV5-1 to TRBJ2-3; D gene unclear. The ends were cut back, 7 bases at V and 0 bases at J, with 12 bases in the middle. CDR3 length: 14 residues. From germline, CDR1 is SGHRS and CDR2 YFSETQ. The CDR3 DNA reads as TGCGCCAGCTACATGGAAGCGAGCACAGATACGCAGTATTTT. Translation gives CASYMEASTDTQYF.

The V call is TRBV2, the J call TRBJ2-7, with 7 bases identical to TRBD1. Per germline, CDR1 SNHLY and CDR2 FYNNEI. Trimming took 4 bases from V and 0 from J; bases not matched to a gene: 3. The CDR3 has 14 residues. The CDR3 nucleotides read TGTGCCAGCAGTGGACAGGGAAGCTCCTACGAGCAGTACTTC. It is translated as CASSGQGSSYEQYF.

The chain uses TRBV7-2 and TRBJ2-7; 9 bases align to TRBD1. The V gene's germline CDR1 is SGHTA and CDR2 FQGNSA. The CDR3 has 15 amino acids. J lost 4 bases, V lost 5 bases, and 9 bases had no gene match. The CDR3 sequence is CASSPVTGGAYEQYF. The CDR3 region has the DNA TGTGCCAGCAGCCCAGTCACAGGGGGCGCATACGAGCAGTACTTC.

The chain employs TRBV5-1 and TRBJ1-1; D ambiguous. V was cut by 0 bases and J by 6 bases, with 12 bases left in between. The CDR3 covers 14 residues. Germline V gives CDR1 SGHRS, CDR2 YFSETQ. The CDR3 protein is CASSLGFTRAEAFF. In DNA form, the CDR3 reads TGCGCCAGCAGCTTGGGGTTTACCCGGGCTGAAGCTTTCTTT.

The chain joins TRBV7-2 to TRBJ2-7; D might be TRBD2 (6 bases). CDR3 length: 16 residues. Germline lookup yields CDR1 SGHTA and CDR2 FQGNSA. Deletions cut 5 bases from V and 0 bases from J, with 17 bases between. The CDR3 is CASSQSSGSISYEQYF. CDR3 DNA sequence: TGTGCCAGCAGCCAGTCGAGCGGGTCTATCTCCTACGAGCAGTACTTC.

The rearrangement links TRBV7-9 to TRBJ2-7; the D is unclear. Trimming took off 1 base at V and 6 bases at J, with 10 bases between the two ends. CDR3 length equals 13 residues. CDR1 and CDR2 from the germline V gene are SEHNR and FQNEAQ (reference sequence). The CDR3 loop is CASSLDAVGEQYF. The CDR3 nucleotides are TGTGCCAGCAGCTTAGACGCCGTGGGCGAGCAGTACTTC.

The chain links TRBV6-1 to TRBJ2-1, with unresolved D. The length of the CDR3 is 14 residues. Trimming removed 2 bases from V and 6 bases from J, with 11 bases in between. Germline CDR1 is MNHNS and CDR2 is SASEGT. The DNA for the CDR3 is TGTGCCAGCAGTGAATCCGTCGGCCGCAATGAGCAGTTCTTC. It codes for CASSESVGRNEQFF.

The V and J genes are TRBV29-1 and TRBJ1-1; TRBD1 aligns across 11 bases. V trimming: 6 bases; J trimming: 6 bases; junction bases outside the gene matches: 6. Germline CDR1 SQVTM, CDR2 ANQGSEA. The CDR3 runs 13 residues. The CDR3 reads CSVGGQGVSEAFF. The CDR3 nucleotides are TGCAGCGTGGGGGGACAGGGGGTTTCTGAAGCTTTCTTT.

This clone was counted a single time. The chain is built from TRBV30 and TRBJ1-2; D is possibly TRBD1 (6 bases). With 7 bases removed from V and 4 bases from J, the gap between germline ends came to 22 bases. The CDR3 spans 15 residues. The germline V gene encodes CDR1 GTSNPN and CDR2 SVGIG (reference sequence). The CDR3 here is CASWLGAKGTYGYTF. The CDR3, as DNA: TGTGCCTCCTGGCTGGGGGCGAAGGGGACCTATGGCTACACCTTC.

The chain links TRBV29-1 to TRBJ1-5, with 8 nucleotides matching TRBD1. In germline, CDR1 is SQVTM, CDR2 ANQGSEA. The CDR3 is 12 residues long. Here the CDR3 reads CRSDREDQPQHF. The CDR3 DNA sequence: TGCAGGTCGGACAGGGAGGATCAGCCCCAGCATTTT. Using reference TRBV29-1 and TRBJ1-5 for the parts outside the CDR3, the full variable domain is SAVISQKPSRDICQRGTSLTIQCQVDSQVTMMFWYRQQPGQSLTLIATANQGSEATYESGFVIDKFPISRPNLTFSTLTVSNMSPEDSSIYLCRSDREDQPQHFGDGTRLSIL.

The rearrangement joins TRBV3-1 (or the pseudogene TRBV3-2) to TRBJ1-2; 9 nucleotides agree with TRBD1. Germline V CDR1 and CDR2: LGHDT, YNNKEL (reference sequence). Losses at the gene ends were 3 bases for V and 2 bases for J; bases not matched to a gene: 4. The CDR3 is 15 amino acids. CDR3 residues: CASSHPGTGNYGYTF. Written as DNA, the CDR3 is TGTGCCAGCAGCCACCCAGGGACAGGGAACTATGGCTACACCTTC.

The chain links TRBV23-1 to TRBJ1-1; unclear D gene. TRBV23-1 counts as an open reading frame of uncertain function. Trimming took off 2 bases at V and 1 base at J, with 29 bases between the two ends. This CDR3 is 21 amino acids long. The CDR3 sequence: CASSQPARVGFKPTGNTEAFF. The CDR3 DNA sequence: TGCGCCAGCAGTCAACCCGCCCGGGTTGGGTTCAAACCTACCGGGAACACTGAAGCTTTCTTT.

The genes are TRBV18 and TRBJ2-1, with 7 bases aligning to TRBD2. The ends lost 3 bases at V and 5 bases at J; junction bases unmatched: 7. In germline, CDR1 is KGHSH, CDR2 LQKENI. This CDR3 is built from 15 residues. CDR3: CASSPTGEGHNEQFF. CDR3 DNA sequence: TGTGCCAGCTCACCGACGGGGGAGGGCCACAATGAGCAGTTCTTC.

The genes are TRBV29-1 and TRBJ1-2, with a tentative D call TRBD1 (5 bases). This CDR3 comprises 13 residues. V lost 3 bases and J 8 bases, leaving 16 bases between the germline ends. Germline V gene lookup returns CDR1 SQVTM and CDR2 ANQGSEA. CDR3 in amino acids: CSVEGREVRGYTF. CDR3 bases: TGCAGCGTTGAGGGCAGGGAAGTTCGGGGCTACACCTTC.

The rearrangement joins TRBV10-3 to TRBJ2-2; the D gene is possibly TRBD1 (6 bases). The germline CDR1 and CDR2 sequences are ENHRY and SYGVKD. V was shortened by 6 bases and J by 6 bases, with 11 bases between the two germline ends. This CDR3 is 13 amino acids long. The CDR3 DNA reads as TGTGCCATCAGGACCCAGGGGCCCGGGGAGCTGTTTTTT. As protein: CAIRTQGPGELFF.

The chain uses TRBV7-2 and TRBJ1-3; D not certain. Germline V gives CDR1 SGHTA, CDR2 FQGNSA. The CDR3 sequence is 16 residues long. Trimming left V 0 bases short and J 0 bases short, with 9 bases between. The CDR3 DNA is TGTGCCAGCAGCTTAGCGGATGTAAGCTCTGGAAACACCATATATTTT. This encodes CASSLADVSSGNTIYF.

The chain carries TRBV5-6 and TRBJ1-5; D uncertain. Germline CDR1 and CDR2: SGHDT and YYEEEE. This CDR3 spans 15 amino acids. The V end was cut by 0 bases, the J end by 3 bases, with 10 bases between. CDR3 sequence: CASSLASADNQPQHF. CDR3 DNA sequence: TGTGCCAGCAGCTTGGCGAGCGCAGACAATCAGCCCCAGCATTTT.

This chain uses TRBV4-3 with TRBJ1-5; no definite D call. The V gene lost 0 bases and the J gene lost 7 bases, with 13 bases spanning the gap. There are 15 residues in the CDR3. CDR1 is LGHNA, CDR2 YSLEER, per germline. This CDR3 is CASSQDKNGYQPQHF. For the CDR3, the DNA is TGCGCCAGCAGCCAAGATAAGAATGGTTACCAGCCCCAGCATTTT.

This rearrangement joins TRBV24-1 to TRBJ1-4; D is perhaps TRBD1 (5 bases). This CDR3 has 17 residues. The V end was cut by 2 bases, the J end by 4 bases, with 16 bases between. Germline V gene lookup returns CDR1 KGHDR and CDR2 SFDVKD. CDR3 residues: CATSDSSWDGNNEKLFF. CDR3 DNA: TGTGCCACCAGTGATTCCTCGTGGGACGGGAATAATGAAAAACTGTTTTTT.

The chain carries TRBV7-3 and TRBJ2-3; 7 nucleotides match TRBD2. The CDR3 sequence is 14 residues long. The V gene's germline CDR1 is SGHTA and CDR2 FQGTGA. V lost 0 bases, J lost 5 bases, and 2 bases stayed unmatched. This CDR3 reads CASSLTSGQDTQYF. In DNA, the CDR3 is TGTGCCAGCAGCTTAACTAGCGGGCAAGATACGCAGTATTTT.

J is TRBJ1-5 and V is TRBV6-1, with D tentatively TRBD1 (5 bases). The V end lost 2 bases, the J end lost 4 bases, and 9 bases lay between the germline ends. CDR1 MNHNS and CDR2 SASEGT come from the germline V gene. This CDR3 is built from 14 residues. The CDR3 loop reads CASSEQTENQPQHF. The CDR3 coding sequence is TGTGCCAGCAGTGAACAGACAGAGAATCAGCCCCAGCATTTT.

The chain is built from TRBV9 and TRBJ2-3; 8 nucleotides match TRBD2. Looked up from germline, CDR1 is SGDLS and CDR2 is YYNGEE. J was trimmed by 2 bases and V by 3 bases; bases with no gene match: 2. CDR3 length: 14 residues. The CDR3 protein is CASSGSGITDTQYF. CDR3 DNA sequence: TGTGCCAGCAGCGGTAGCGGGATCACAGATACGCAGTATTTT.

The V gene is TRBV3-1 (or the pseudogene TRBV3-2), the J gene TRBJ2-6; possibly TRBD1 for D (6 bases). Germline CDR1 is LGHDT and CDR2 is YNNKEL (reference sequence). The CDR3 totals 16 residues. Trimming shortened V by 3 bases and J by 3 bases, and 12 bases separated the two germline ends. CDR3 bases: TGTGCCAGCAGCCACCTGGGGGCGAGTGGGGCCAACGTCCTGACTTTC. Protein sequence: CASSHLGASGANVLTF.

The chain couples TRBV4-3 to TRBJ1-3; 7 nucleotides agree with TRBD1. The CDR3 runs 15 residues. J was trimmed by 2 bases and V by 3 bases; bases with no gene match: 4. The V gene's germline CDR1 is LGHNA and CDR2 YSLEER. The CDR3 DNA follows: TGCGCCAGCAGCCAGGGACAGTTCCCTGGAAACACCATATATTTT. It is translated as CASSQGQFPGNTIYF.